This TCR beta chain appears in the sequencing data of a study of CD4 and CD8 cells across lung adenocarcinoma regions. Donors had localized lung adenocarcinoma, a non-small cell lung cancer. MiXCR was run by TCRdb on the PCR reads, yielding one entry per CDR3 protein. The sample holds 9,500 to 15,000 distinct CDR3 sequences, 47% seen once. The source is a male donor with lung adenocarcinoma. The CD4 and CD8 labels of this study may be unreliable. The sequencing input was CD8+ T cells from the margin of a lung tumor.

The CDR3 spells CASSPSGRSVDTQYF. The CDR3 DNA follows: TGTGCCAGCAGTCCTAGCGGGAGGAGCGTAGATACGCAGTATTTT. The rearrangement links TRBV27 to TRBJ2-3; 11 positions match TRBD2. CDR1 and CDR2 from the germline V gene are MNHEY and SMNVEV (reference sequence). V lost 5 bases to trimming and J lost 5 bases; unmatched junction nucleotides: 6. This CDR3 has 15 amino acids.